A single sample gave rise to the 7 T cell receptor beta chains below, sequenced in a study of T-cell memory formation after mild COVID-19. TCRdb processed the 5' RACE reads anew with MiXCR; each CDR3 protein has one entry. Counted here are about 110,000 distinct CDR3 sequences, over 15% occurring once; the ten biggest clones make up around 5.1%. The specimen sequenced was PBMCs or a T cell subset sorted from them (not recorded which). Receptor source: a man aged 18 to 30 who had mild COVID-19 (a few samples of this study predate the infection). Cell type and time point are not known.

This chain connects TRBV7-9 to TRBJ2-2; D not certain. There are 13 residues in the CDR3. Trimming cost V 3 bases and J 5 bases, with 7 bases left between them. CDR1 SEHNR and CDR2 FQNEAQ come from the germline V gene (reference sequence). The CDR3 DNA is TGTGCCAGCAGCTTGACCGGAACCGGGGAGCTGTTTTTT. Its protein product is CASSLTGTGELFF. Variable domain in full (rest from reference TRBV7-9 and TRBJ2-2): DTGVSQNPRHKITKRGQNVTFRCDPISEHNRLYWYRQTLGQGPEFLTYFQNEAQLEKSRLLSDRFSAERPKGSFSTLEIQRTEQGDSAMYLCASSLTGTGELFFGEGSRLTVL.

This clonotype was counted between two and nine times. This sequence joins TRBV24-1 and TRBJ2-3, with D tentatively TRBD1 (5 bases). Germline V CDR1 and CDR2: KGHDR, SFDVKD. Trimming stripped 5 bases from V and 2 bases from J, with 10 bases between. CDR3 length: 14 residues. The CDR3 sequence is CATSVKGPTDTQYF. The DNA for the CDR3 is TGTGCCACCAGTGTTAAGGGGCCCACAGATACGCAGTATTTT.

V gene TRBV29-1 combines with J gene TRBJ1-3; D is unresolved. The CDR3 contains 13 residues. Trimming took off 6 bases at V and 2 bases at J, with 11 bases between the two ends. From germline, CDR1 is SQVTM and CDR2 ANQGSEA. The CDR3: CSVTDYPGNTIYF. In DNA, the CDR3 is TGCAGCGTCACCGACTACCCTGGAAACACCATATATTTT. The whole variable domain, remainder taken from reference TRBV29-1 and TRBJ1-3, is SAVISQKPSRDICQRGTSLTIQCQVDSQVTMMFWYRQQPGQSLTLIATANQGSEATYESGFVIDKFPISRPNLTFSTLTVSNMSPEDSSIYLCSVTDYPGNTIYFGEGSWLTVV.

This chain uses TRBV7-2 with TRBJ1-4; D possibly corresponds to TRBD1 (5 bases). Germline V gene lookup returns CDR1 SGHTA and CDR2 FQGNSA. V lost 6 bases to trimming and J lost 1 base, with 9 bases between them. The length of the CDR3 is 14 residues. CDR3 amino acids: CASREGQTNEKLFF. In DNA, the CDR3 is TGTGCCAGCAGGGAGGGGCAAACTAATGAAAAACTGTTTTTT.

The chain has TRBV12-3 or TRBV12-4 and TRBJ2-7; D possibly corresponds to TRBD1 (5 bases). V was shortened by 5 bases and J by 5 bases, with 19 bases between the two germline ends. The CDR3 runs to 15 residues. In nucleotides, the CDR3 is TGTGCCAGCAGTGCCGCCAGGGCTGGGGTGGACGAGCAGTACGTC. The encoded protein is CASSAARAGVDEQYV.

The sample holds a few counts of this clonotype. The chain links TRBV12-3 or TRBV12-4 to TRBJ2-3; no definite D call. Between the trimmed V and J ends, which lost 6 bases and 4 bases, there was a span of 14 bases. This CDR3 contains 14 residues. The CDR3: CASRPLGSADTQYF. CDR3 bases: TGTGCCAGCAGACCGCTAGGCTCGGCAGATACGCAGTATTTT.

This chain links TRBV9 with TRBJ2-5, with D possibly matching TRBD1 (5 bases). Looked up from germline, CDR1 is SGDLS and CDR2 is YYNGEE. CDR3 size: 15 residues. The V gene lost 3 bases and the J gene lost 2 bases, with 14 bases spanning the gap. CDR3 in amino acids: CASSGPTQGQETQYF. The CDR3 DNA reads as TGTGCCAGCAGCGGACCCACCCAGGGACAAGAGACCCAGTACTTC.